Below, one T cell receptor beta chain is given with its context. Its antigen remains unknown. Germline CDR1 reads ENHRY; CDR2 reads SYGVKD. The V and J ends lost 3 bases and 1 base respectively, with 6 bases between them. The CDR3 is 13 amino acids. Sequencing used immunoSEQ multiplex PCR; TCRdb keeps in-frame clones, though not all of them. The table shows some 100,000 clones, with over 75% occurring only once. This sample is drawn from a study of radiotherapy plus CTLA-4 blockade in lung cancer. Study at large: Under 20% of enrolled patients responded objectively, and more than 25% had disease control.

General study findings and limits: Peripheral blood showed expansion of tumor-derived TCR clones after radiotherapy and ipilimumab.

Receiving focal radiation plus CTLA-4 blockade with ipilimumab were patients who had chemo-refractory metastatic non-small-cell lung cancer. Sequences were derived from peripheral blood, sampled from a patient treated with radiotherapy plus ipilimumab. This sequence originates from a human donor with non-small cell lung cancer that progressed on radiotherapy plus ipilimumab. The genes are TRBV10-3 and TRBJ1-1; no definite D call. This CDR3 reads CAISERGNTEAFF. The CDR3 nucleotides read TGTGCCATCAGTGAACGGGGGAACACTGAAGCTTTCTTT.